Following are 25 T cell receptor beta chains from one sample sequenced in a study of radiotherapy plus CTLA-4 blockade in lung cancer. The data were produced by immunoSEQ multiplex PCR, yet TCRdb's version contains in-frame clones alone and is incomplete. The sample contains approximately 33,000 clones, around 73% of which appear only once. The source material was peripheral blood, sampled from a patient treated with radiotherapy plus ipilimumab. These receptors came from a human donor with non-small cell lung cancer who had stable disease on radiotherapy plus ipilimumab.

The V gene is TRBV7-9, the J gene TRBJ2-3; 7 bases map to TRBD2. With V trimmed by 5 bases and J by 4 bases, 15 bases remained unmatched. CDR3 size: 17 residues. CDR1 is SEHNR, CDR2 FQNEAQ, per germline (reference sequence). DNA for the CDR3: TGTGCCAGCAGCACCCGTGTTGGACTAGGCGGATCAGATACGCAGTATTTT. Protein: CASSTRVGLGGSDTQYF.

The CDR3 is CASSLAGRGTGELFF. The CDR3 bases are TGTGCCAGCAGCTTGGCCGGCAGGGGCACCGGGGAGCTGTTTTTT. V is TRBV5-6 and J is TRBJ2-2, with D possibly being TRBD1 (6 bases). The V end was cut by 0 bases, the J end by 4 bases, with 10 bases between. CDR3 length: 15 residues. CDR1 is SGHDT and CDR2 is YYEEEE in the germline V gene. Variable domain in full (rest from reference TRBV5-6 and TRBJ2-2): DAGVTQSPTHLIKTRGQQVTLRCSPKSGHDTVSWYQQALGQGPQFIFQYYEEEERQRGNFPDRFSGHQFPNYSSELNVNALLLGDSALYLCASSLAGRGTGELFFGEGSRLTVL.

V usage is TRBV4-1 and J usage is TRBJ1-1; TRBD1 aligns across 7 bases. J lost 2 bases, V lost 6 bases, and 9 bases had no gene match. The CDR3 runs 15 residues. CDR1 and CDR2 from the germline V gene are MGHRA and YSYEKL. CDR3 nucleotide sequence: TGCGCCAGCAGTAACGAAGGGACAGCCAACACTGAAGCTTTCTTT. Its translation: CASSNEGTANTEAFF.

V usage is TRBV4-2 and J usage is TRBJ2-1, with 11 nucleotides matching TRBD2. J gave up 4 bases and V 4 bases, and 3 bases lay outside the gene matches. The CDR3 covers 15 residues. Germline V gene sequence: CDR1 LGHNA, CDR2 YNFKEQ. The CDR3 sequence is CASSPTSGAYNEQFF. The DNA for the CDR3 is TGTGCCAGCAGCCCGACTAGCGGGGCATACAATGAGCAGTTCTTC.

The chain recombines TRBV4-2 with TRBJ2-2, with D possibly matching TRBD1 (6 bases). CDR3 length: 17 residues. Germline assignment: CDR1 LGHNA and CDR2 YNFKEQ. The germline V and J ends were trimmed by 1 base and 0 bases, with 12 bases remaining between them. The CDR3 DNA follows: TGTGCCAGCAGCCAAGCCGGGACATCGTCGAACACCGGGGAGCTGTTTTTT. It is translated as CASSQAGTSSNTGELFF.

The rearrangement joins TRBV27 to TRBJ2-5; 10 bases are a match to TRBD1. Looked up from germline, CDR1 is MNHEY and CDR2 is SMNVEV (reference sequence). This CDR3 spans 14 amino acids. The trim removed 7 bases at V and 2 bases at J, leaving 4 bases unmatched. The CDR3 region has the DNA TGTGCCAGCAATAAGGACAGGGGGCAAGAGACCCAGTACTTC. Translated, it gives CASNKDRGQETQYF.

J is TRBJ1-5 and V is TRBV11-2; tentatively, D is TRBD1 (6 bases). V lost 3 bases to trimming and J lost 4 bases, with 13 bases between them. This CDR3 contains 15 residues. Germline values: CDR1 SGHAT, CDR2 FQNNGV. CDR3 region: CASSFNSGDNQPQHF. The CDR3 DNA is TGTGCCAGCAGCTTTAATTCAGGGGATAATCAGCCCCAGCATTTT.

The chain couples TRBV11-2 to TRBJ2-1; D perhaps matches TRBD2 (5 bases). The CDR3 has 16 residues. Trimming took off 6 bases at V and 1 base at J, with 16 bases between the two ends. Germline-derived CDR1 and CDR2 are SGHAT and FQNNGV. In nucleotides, the CDR3 is TGTGCCAGCAGTCTGGCTGGACTGGGGTCCTACAATGAGCAGTTCTTC. Encoded protein: CASSLAGLGSYNEQFF.

Of note for this clone: Other DNA variants within this sample encode the same CDR3. The chain couples TRBV6-1 to TRBJ2-7, with 7 bases that match TRBD1. Germline V lookup: CDR1 MNHNS, CDR2 SASEGT. V lost 5 bases to trimming and J lost 3 bases; unmatched junction nucleotides: 7. The CDR3 sequence is 14 residues long. In nucleotides, the CDR3 is TGTGCCAGCAGTCCTGGACAGGTGAACTACGAGCAGTACTTC. Protein product: CASSPGQVNYEQYF.

The chain combines TRBV27 with TRBJ1-6, with D tentatively TRBD1 (6 bases). The CDR3 length is 19 residues. The V end lost 6 bases, the J end lost 0 bases, and 21 bases lay between the germline ends. Per the germline V gene, CDR1 is MNHEY and CDR2 is SMNVEV (reference sequence). CDR3 coding DNA: TGTGCCAGCAGCCTAGACGGGGGCTTCCAGCTCTCCTATAATTCACCCCTCCACTTT. This sequence encodes CASSLDGGFQLSYNSPLHF.

The rearrangement joins TRBV7-2 to TRBJ2-6; D not certain. Germline V CDR1 and CDR2: SGHTA, FQGNSA. Trimming took 5 bases from V and 0 from J, leaving 5 bases between them. The CDR3 runs to 14 residues. The CDR3 loop is CASSPLSGANVLTF. DNA for the CDR3: TGTGCCAGCAGCCCCCTCTCTGGGGCCAACGTCCTGACTTTC.

The chain carries TRBV5-1 and TRBJ1-5, with TRBD1 matching over 8 bases. The V gene's germline CDR1 is SGHRS and CDR2 YFSETQ. The junction had 2 bases not matched to a gene; V was cut back by 4 bases and J by 2 bases. The CDR3 length is 14 residues. The CDR3 nucleotides are TGCGCCAGCAGCCCGGGACAGGGCAATCAGCCCCAGCATTTT. It is translated as CASSPGQGNQPQHF.

This chain joins TRBV5-4 and TRBJ2-3; no reliable D call. This CDR3 comprises 12 residues. Germline V CDR1 and CDR2: SGHNT, YYREEE (reference sequence). The V and J ends lost 2 bases and 4 bases respectively, with 5 bases between them. The CDR3 DNA follows: TGTGCCAGCAGCTTAACTCCAGATACGCAGTATTTT. Its translation: CASSLTPDTQYF. Supplemented by reference TRBV5-4 and TRBJ2-3, the full variable domain reads ETGVTQSPTHLIKTRGQQVTLRCSSQSGHNTVSWYQQALGQGPQFIFQYYREEENGRGNFPPRFSGLQFPNYSSELNVNALELDDSALYLCASSLTPDTQYFGPGTRLTVL.

The chain uses TRBV6-5 and TRBJ2-1; D possibly corresponds to TRBD1 (6 bases). The CDR3 totals 12 residues. From germline, CDR1 is MNHEY and CDR2 SVGAGI. V was pared by 5 bases and J by 10 bases, with 12 bases between. The CDR3: CASSRGSAEQFF. Written as DNA, the CDR3 is TGTGCCAGCAGTAGGGGGAGCGCAGAGCAGTTCTTC.

This chain links TRBV5-4 with TRBJ1-1; D gene unclear. Trimming stripped 6 bases from V and 5 bases from J, with 20 bases between. Germline V gene sequence: CDR1 SGHNT, CDR2 YYREEE (reference sequence). This CDR3 is built from 15 residues. The CDR3 region is CASIPSRNRPTEAFF. For the CDR3, the DNA is TGTGCCAGCATCCCTTCTCGAAATAGACCGACTGAAGCTTTCTTT.

The V call is TRBV10-3, the J call TRBJ2-2; no clear D. Germline V gene lookup returns CDR1 ENHRY and CDR2 SYGVKD. V lost 2 bases and J 0 bases, leaving 10 bases between the germline ends. The CDR3 contains 16 residues. CDR3 in DNA: TGTGCCATCAGTGAGATCGCACAGACGAACACCGGGGAGCTGTTTTTT. Residues: CAISEIAQTNTGELFF.

The chain recombines TRBV5-5 with TRBJ1-6; D gene uncertain. Trimming took off 1 base at V and 11 bases at J, with 16 bases between the two ends. The CDR3 is 15 amino acids. Germline CDR1 is SGHKS and CDR2 is YYEKEE (reference sequence). CDR3 protein: CASSLPPVPQAPLHF. Here the CDR3 DNA reads TGTGCCAGCAGCTTGCCTCCGGTCCCTCAAGCACCCCTCCACTTT.

The chain employs TRBV7-2 and TRBJ2-1; D is unresolved. The CDR3 consists of 13 residues. V lost 1 base and J lost 10, with 11 bases in between. In germline, CDR1 is SGHTA, CDR2 FQGNSA. The CDR3 DNA follows: TGTGCCAGCAGCTTAGTCCGGGCAGACGAGCAGTTCTTC. Translating it yields CASSLVRADEQFF.

The J gene is TRBJ1-1, the V gene TRBV4-3; D call uncertain. Germline CDR1 and CDR2: LGHNA and YSLEER. Trimming cost V 6 bases and J 1 base, with 9 bases left between them. The CDR3 has 13 residues. The DNA for the CDR3 is TGCGCCAGCAGTCAGACCTGGAACACTGAAGCTTTCTTT. This sequence encodes CASSQTWNTEAFF.

V gene TRBV27 combines with J gene TRBJ1-5; 7 nucleotides line up with TRBD1. The germline V gene encodes CDR1 MNHEY and CDR2 SMNVEV (reference sequence). The CDR3 runs to 16 residues. Unmatched junction bases numbered 11, after V lost 7 bases and J lost 2 bases. For the CDR3, the DNA is TGTGCCAGCAACCCAGGGACAGTGGAGGGCAATCAGCCCCAGCATTTT. It is translated as CASNPGTVEGNQPQHF.

The chain joins TRBV5-4 to TRBJ1-1; no reliable D call. CDR1 SGHNT and CDR2 YYREEE come from the germline V gene (reference sequence). Trimming cost V 4 bases and J 9 bases, with 13 bases left between them. CDR3 size: 12 residues. CDR3 bases: TGTGCCAGCAGCGTGAATGTAGGCAAAGCTTTCTTT. It codes for CASSVNVGKAFF.

This chain joins TRBV7-2 and TRBJ1-2, with a weak D call TRBD1 (5 bases). The CDR3 has 14 amino acids. The V end lost 5 bases, the J end lost 6 bases, and 16 bases lay between the germline ends. Germline values: CDR1 SGHTA, CDR2 FQGNSA. DNA for the CDR3: TGTGCCAGCAGCGCAGGGAGACAGTTTCATGGCTACACCTTC. Protein: CASSAGRQFHGYTF. Together with reference TRBV7-2 and TRBJ1-2, the CDR3 gives the full variable domain: GAGVSQSPSNKVTEKGKDVELRCDPISGHTALYWYRQSLGQGLEFLIYFQGNSAPDKSGLPSDRFSAERTGGSVSTLTIQRTQQEDSAVYLCASSAGRQFHGYTFGSGTRLTVV.

This clone was picked up a small number of times. The V gene is TRBV28, the J gene TRBJ1-5, with 8 bases that match TRBD1. Germline CDR1 MDHEN, CDR2 SYDVKM. The CDR3 spans 14 residues. J was trimmed by 5 bases and V by 4 bases; bases with no gene match: 4. CDR3 DNA sequence: TGTGCCAGCAGTTCTTACAGGGGGGATCAGCCCCAGCATTTT. It codes for CASSSYRGDQPQHF. Complete variable domain (other parts from reference TRBV28 and TRBJ1-5): DVKVTQSSRYLVKRTGEKVFLECVQDMDHENMFWYRQDPGLGLRLIYFSYDVKMKEKGDIPEGYSVSREKKERFSLILESASTNQTSMYLCASSSYRGDQPQHFGDGTRLSIL.

V is TRBV5-6 and J is TRBJ2-7; D is possibly TRBD2 (5 bases). The CDR3 runs 14 residues. Germline V gives CDR1 SGHDT, CDR2 YYEEEE. Trimming cost V 0 bases and J 0 bases, with 7 bases left between them. The CDR3 nucleotides are TGTGCCAGCAGCTTGGGAGGGCACTCCTACGAGCAGTACTTC. Its translation: CASSLGGHSYEQYF.

The chain employs TRBV7-5 and TRBJ2-3. TRBV7-5 corresponds to a pseudogene. The CDR3 has 18 residues. The CDR3: CARSLSAEMLQAADTQYF. In DNA form, the CDR3 reads TGTGCCAGAAGCCTATCAGCCGAAATGCTCCAAGCCGCAGATACGCAGTATTTT.